This T cell receptor beta chain is drawn from a study of a mutant IDH1 vaccine in newly diagnosed glioma (TCRdb year 2021). Describing the broader study: Eight vaccinations were administered to patients in weeks 1, 3, 5, 7, 11, 15, 19 and 23, corresponding to visits V03 through V10. Before enrollment, most patients had been given radiochemotherapy with temozolomide as standard therapy, while the rest had received either radiotherapy alone or temozolomide alone. Of the approximately 35 treated patients, approximately 62% were male and approximately 40% were female, and a mean age of roughly 40 years was recorded. Longitudinal TCRB deep sequencing was done for fewer than 30 treated patients, wherever samples were available for exploratory analyses. Vaccination started 4-6 weeks after radiotherapy alone, or was given together with temozolomide cycles in the groups whose treatment included chemotherapy. Peripheral blood was drawn at six visits: V03 (baseline), V05, V07, V10, V12 and V13. The full study reports these points: Immune responses induced by the vaccine were seen in roughly 95% of patients across multiple MHC alleles. PBMC samples for TCRB deep sequencing were selected based on availability. It was noted by the authors that analyses of patient blood samples could not be reproduced owing to sample limitations. Pseudoprogression seemed to be unrelated to changes in the top peripheral T cell clonotypes found by TCRB sequencing.

Library preparation employed the immunoSEQ multiplex PCR assay. Rearranged TCR beta chain sequences were amplified using the hsTCRB Kit according to the manufacturer's protocol. An Illumina MiSeq was used to sequence the TCRB libraries. Per the original workflow: Demultiplexing, trimming and gene mapping were performed with the kit vendor's proprietary platform. Drawn from immuneACCESS, this table holds only the in-frame rearrangements with V and J called that TCRdb kept. Clones are partly lost; checked studies trace under half to an unresolved V gene and leave the rest unexplained. The V and J calls and the clone size are those of that table, but D and trimming were determined from the DNA. For this sample there are around 41,000 clones; roughly 84% appear just once. The ten largest account for 2.2% of the sample. The sample's time point, from its label and the paper: week 11, during vaccination. Each vaccine dose, consisting of 300 ug of a 20-mer mutant IDH1 peptide in Montanide, was administered subcutaneously with topical imiquimod. Newly diagnosed WHO grade 3 or 4 IDH1-mutant astrocytomas showing loss of nuclear ATRX were present in the donors. The samples were drawn from NOA16, a multicentre, single-arm, open-label phase I trial in Germany that tested a mutant IDH1 peptide vaccine in humans for the first time. Genomic DNA for TCRB sequencing was isolated from EDTA blood with the DNeasy Blood and Tissue Kit.

On this clone: Its antigen is unknown. Base qualities were left out, and no much larger clone turns up one base away.

Taken from cysteine to phenylalanine, the CDR3 has 13 residues. The retained sequence is limited to the CDR3, 39 bases, with the frame set at the first base. For CDR1 and CDR2, the germline V gene lists SGHRS and YFSETQ. V is shortened by 4 bases, J by 5 bases, and the region joining them spans 10 bases. This sequence originates from a man between 40 and 49 years old with glioma. Here the chain combines TRBV5-1 and TRBJ2-1; the D segment cannot be called with confidence. Here the sequenced sample was PBMCs, taken from a glioma patient whose treatment included an IDH1 peptide vaccine. The nucleotides read TGCGCCAGCAGCCGCTTGAGAGACAATGAGCAGTTCTTC. Protein translation: CASSRLRDNEQFF.